Following are 24 T cell receptor beta chains from one sample sequenced in a study of cytomegalovirus exposure and HLA in healthy donors. PCR involved 60 Vbeta and 13 Jbeta primers. Libraries were prepared by immunoSEQ multiplex PCR; TCRdb keeps only in-frame clonotypes and omits some of them. The sample gives some 120,000 clones, about 80% of which show up once; around 3.3% is in the top ten. The sequencing input was PBMCs. The receptors here all came from a woman aged 50 to 65 in good health and CMV-seronegative.

This clone was detected only a few times. V usage is TRBV28 and J usage is TRBJ1-5, with TRBD1 matching over 8 bases. CDR3 size: 14 residues. The trim removed 3 bases at V and 11 bases at J, leaving 9 bases unmatched. Germline V CDR1 and CDR2: MDHEN, SYDVKM. The CDR3 loop is CASSFPTPQGAQHF. CDR3 DNA sequence: TGTGCCAGCAGTTTCCCGACCCCACAGGGGGCCCAGCATTTT.

The chain joins TRBV25-1 to TRBJ2-7; D may be TRBD2 (6 bases). CDR3 length equals 15 residues. Germline CDR1 is MGHDK and CDR2 is SYGVNS. V lost 7 bases and J 2 bases, leaving 18 bases between the germline ends. CDR3: CASTPGTSIPYEQYF. CDR3 nucleotide sequence: TGTGCCAGCACACCCGGGACTTCGATCCCCTACGAGCAGTACTTC.

This clone was observed once. Written as DNA, the CDR3 is TGTGCCAGCAGCCAGCAGGGTAATTCACCCCTCCACTTT. It is translated as CASSQQGNSPLHF. This chain uses TRBV7-9 with TRBJ1-6; D might be TRBD1 (5 bases). V was trimmed by 5 bases and J by 6 bases, leaving 8 bases between them. Germline assignment: CDR1 SEHNR and CDR2 FQNEAQ (reference sequence). This CDR3 is 13 amino acids long.

This rearrangement joins TRBV2 to TRBJ2-3; D uncertain. The V end was cut by 7 bases, the J end by 3 bases, with 5 bases between. In germline, CDR1 is SNHLY, CDR2 FYNNEI. This CDR3 comprises 11 residues. The CDR3 loop is CASTQTDTQYF. In DNA, the CDR3 is TGTGCCAGCACTCAGACAGATACGCAGTATTTT.

The chain links TRBV6-1 to TRBJ2-1; TRBD2 matches 12 bases. V gave up 4 bases and J gave up 3 bases; unmatched junction bases: 4. This CDR3 is 16 amino acids long. CDR1 is MNHNS and CDR2 is SASEGT in the germline V gene. This CDR3 reads CASSGRLAGVYNEQFF. In nucleotides, the CDR3 is TGTGCCAGCAGTGGAAGACTAGCGGGAGTCTACAATGAGCAGTTCTTC.

V usage is TRBV2 and J usage is TRBJ2-5; 10 bases map to TRBD1. The germline gives CDR1 SNHLY, CDR2 FYNNEI. Losses at the gene ends were 4 bases for V and 6 bases for J; bases not matched to a gene: 5. The CDR3 is 14 amino acids. The CDR3 region is CASSAGTGEQTQYF. The CDR3 DNA is TGTGCCAGCAGTGCAGGGACAGGGGAGCAGACCCAGTACTTC.

This sequence joins TRBV7-3 and TRBJ2-5; 10 bases are shared with TRBD2. Gene TRBJ2-7 matches the end of the DNA better, so the J call may be wrong. Germline-derived CDR1 and CDR2 are SGHTA and FQGTGA. The CDR3 has 15 residues. Here the CDR3 reads CASSLASGSNYEQYF. The CDR3 DNA reads as TGTGCCAGCAGCTTAGCTAGCGGGAGCAACTACGAGCAGTACTTC.

V and J are TRBV6-5 and TRBJ2-5; D is possibly TRBD2 (7 bases). Per germline, CDR1 MNHEY and CDR2 SVGAGI. V was clipped by 1 base and J by 4 bases, with 10 bases between them. This CDR3 is built from 14 residues. This CDR3 is CASSYYRGAETQYF. In DNA form, the CDR3 reads TGTGCCAGCAGTTACTACCGGGGGGCAGAGACCCAGTACTTC.

This clone was detected only once. Different DNA sequences within this sample yield the same CDR3. The gene calls are TRBV9 and TRBJ1-2, with D possibly being TRBD1 (6 bases). Germline V lookup: CDR1 SGDLS, CDR2 YYNGEE. The CDR3 is 15 amino acids. V was trimmed by 0 bases and J by 4 bases, leaving 13 bases between them. The CDR3 region is CASSVGGGAGYGYTF. The CDR3 bases are TGTGCCAGCAGCGTAGGTGGGGGCGCCGGCTATGGCTACACCTTC.

The CDR3 nucleotides are TGTGCCAGCAGCGAGAAGGGGAGCAATCAGCCCCAGCATTTT. Protein: CASSEKGSNQPQHF. The chain links TRBV5-4 to TRBJ1-5; the D gene is possibly TRBD1 (5 bases). Germline V gene lookup returns CDR1 SGHNT and CDR2 YYREEE (reference sequence). The CDR3 totals 14 residues. V was pared by 4 bases and J by 1 base, with 9 bases between. Complete variable domain (other parts from reference TRBV5-4 and TRBJ1-5): ETGVTQSPTHLIKTRGQQVTLRCSSQSGHNTVSWYQQALGQGPQFIFQYYREEENGRGNFPPRFSGLQFPNYSSELNVNALELDDSALYLCASSEKGSNQPQHFGDGTRLSIL.

The genes are TRBV6-1 and TRBJ2-3; D ambiguous. Between the trimmed V and J ends, which lost 7 bases and 2 bases, there was a span of 13 bases. This CDR3 is 14 amino acids long. The germline V gene has CDR1 MNHNS and CDR2 SASEGT. The CDR3: CASISGPDTDTQYF. In DNA form, the CDR3 reads TGTGCCAGCATCTCGGGTCCAGACACAGATACGCAGTATTTT.

This clone was recorded only once. V gene TRBV7-2 combines with J gene TRBJ2-1; the D gene is possibly TRBD2 (5 bases). V lost 2 bases, J lost 7 bases, and 15 bases lay in between. Germline V gene data show CDR1 as SGHTA and CDR2 as FQGNSA. The CDR3 sequence is 15 residues long. The CDR3 nucleotides are TGTGCCAGCAGCTTATGGTCTAGCAATGGAAATGAGCAGTTCTTC. Amino acid sequence: CASSLWSSNGNEQFF. Full variable domain (outside the CDR3, taken from reference TRBV7-2 and TRBJ2-1): GAGVSQSPSNKVTEKGKDVELRCDPISGHTALYWYRQSLGQGLEFLIYFQGNSAPDKSGLPSDRFSAERTGGSVSTLTIQRTQQEDSAVYLCASSLWSSNGNEQFFGPGTRLTVL.

J is TRBJ1-2 and V is TRBV7-9; D not certain. The V gene's germline CDR1 is SEHNR and CDR2 FQNEAQ (reference sequence). The CDR3 extends over 12 amino acids. The ends were cut back, 5 bases at V and 4 bases at J, with 8 bases in the middle. The CDR3 is CASSRTPYGYTF. The CDR3 DNA reads TGTGCCAGCAGCCGTACTCCCTATGGCTACACCTTC.

The chain has TRBV19 and TRBJ1-1; unclear D gene. The germline CDR1 and CDR2 sequences are LNHDA and SQIVND (reference sequence). The CDR3 is made up of 14 amino acids. Trimming pared 2 bases from V and 5 bases from J, leaving 12 bases between. The chain's CDR3 is CASSITRPGTEAFF. For the CDR3, the DNA is TGTGCCAGTAGTATAACTAGGCCGGGGACTGAAGCTTTCTTT.

The chain joins TRBV6-5 to TRBJ1-4, with 9 bases that match TRBD1. Germline V lookup: CDR1 MNHEY, CDR2 SVGAGI. V was clipped by 5 bases and J by 9 bases; unmatched bases: 7. The CDR3 has 14 amino acids. The CDR3 sequence is CASSPGTGWKKLFF. DNA of the CDR3: TGTGCCAGCAGTCCCGGGACAGGGTGGAAAAAACTGTTTTTT.

The chain joins TRBV5-1 to TRBJ2-2; TRBD2 matches 9 bases. This CDR3 comprises 14 residues. After removal of 3 bases from V and 8 bases from J, the junction contained 5 bases not matched to a gene. From germline, CDR1 is SGHRS and CDR2 YFSETQ. The CDR3 loop reads CASSSESGRGELFF. The CDR3, as DNA: TGCGCCAGCAGCTCCGAGAGCGGGAGGGGGGAGCTGTTTTTT.

The chain carries TRBV7-2 and TRBJ2-1, with D possibly being TRBD1 (6 bases). CDR1 SGHTA and CDR2 FQGNSA come from the germline V gene. This CDR3 is built from 15 residues. V was cut by 3 bases and J by 8 bases, with 17 bases left in between. CDR3 amino acids: CASSFSSQGFYEQFF. As DNA, the CDR3 is TGTGCCAGCAGCTTCTCGTCCCAGGGGTTTTATGAGCAGTTCTTC.

This chain connects TRBV28 to TRBJ2-2; 11 nucleotides line up with TRBD2. Germline CDR1 is MDHEN and CDR2 is SYDVKM. CDR3 size: 16 residues. The V gene end was trimmed by 6 bases and the J gene end by 5 bases; junction bases not matched to a gene: 8. The chain's CDR3 is CASSRDGLAGTGELFF. CDR3 sequence (DNA): TGTGCCAGCAGCCGTGATGGACTAGCGGGTACCGGGGAGCTGTTTTTT. Variable domain in full (rest from reference TRBV28 and TRBJ2-2): DVKVTQSSRYLVKRTGEKVFLECVQDMDHENMFWYRQDPGLGLRLIYFSYDVKMKEKGDIPEGYSVSREKKERFSLILESASTNQTSMYLCASSRDGLAGTGELFFGEGSRLTVL.

This rearrangement joins TRBV5-8 to TRBJ2-7; 7 bases are a match to TRBD1. This CDR3 is 14 amino acids long. V shed 0 bases, J shed 5 bases, and the junction held 5 bases outside the gene matches. Germline assignment: CDR1 SGHTS and CDR2 YDEGEE. The CDR3 DNA reads TGTGCCAGCAGCTTGGGTGACAGGGTCCACGAGCAGTACTTC. Translation gives CASSLGDRVHEQYF.

This clone was counted many times. DNA for the CDR3: TGTGCCAGCAGTTTAAGCAGGGAGCTGTTTTTT. It translates to CASSLSRELFF. The rearrangement joins TRBV28 to TRBJ2-2; D is uncertain. Trimming removed 2 bases from V and 9 bases from J, with 4 bases in between. There are 11 residues in the CDR3. Germline CDR1 and CDR2: MDHEN and SYDVKM.

The chain has TRBV29-1 and TRBJ2-1; the match to TRBD2 covers 7 bases. CDR3 length: 12 amino acids. J gave up 6 bases and V 7 bases, and 6 bases lay outside the gene matches. Germline V gives CDR1 SQVTM, CDR2 ANQGSEA. In nucleotides, the CDR3 is TGCAGCGCAAGGGACTATGGCAATGAGCAGTTCTTC. This sequence encodes CSARDYGNEQFF.

This chain's CDR3 is CASSTGTITGELFF. The CDR3 DNA reads TGTGCCAGTAGTACCGGGACAATCACCGGGGAGCTGTTTTTT. The chain couples TRBV19 to TRBJ2-2, with D possibly matching TRBD1 (6 bases). The germline gives CDR1 LNHDA, CDR2 SQIVND (reference sequence). Trimming removed 4 bases from V and 4 bases from J, with 10 bases in between. CDR3 size: 14 residues.

The chain joins TRBV4-3 to TRBJ2-1; 13 nucleotides align to TRBD2. The CDR3 extends over 16 amino acids. V dropped 2 bases and J dropped 6; count of bases not matched to a gene: 4. CDR1 and CDR2 from the germline V gene are LGHNA and YSLEER. CDR3 sequence: CASSQITSGRANEQFF. The CDR3 nucleotides are TGCGCCAGCAGCCAAATCACTAGCGGGAGGGCCAATGAGCAGTTCTTC.

The V call is TRBV5-4, the J call TRBJ2-7, with D uncertain. The CDR3 is 14 amino acids. Trimming took 0 bases from V and 2 from J, leaving 9 bases between them. Germline V gene sequence: CDR1 SGHNT, CDR2 YYREEE (reference sequence). The CDR3 bases are TGTGCCAGCAGCTTGGCCCTGGGCCCCTACGAGCAGTACTTC. As protein: CASSLALGPYEQYF. The whole variable domain, remainder taken from reference TRBV5-4 and TRBJ2-7, is ETGVTQSPTHLIKTRGQQVTLRCSSQSGHNTVSWYQQALGQGPQFIFQYYREEENGRGNFPPRFSGLQFPNYSSELNVNALELDDSALYLCASSLALGPYEQYFGPGTRLTVT.